This T cell receptor beta chain comes out of a study of PD-1 blockade in classical Hodgkin lymphoma. Across the study: Patients were infused with nivolumab 3 mg/kg every 2 weeks.

This CDR3 comprises 14 residues. The V gene's germline CDR1 is MNHEY and CDR2 SVGAGI. Trimming shortened V by 10 bases and J by 1 base, and 16 bases separated the two germline ends. Details on this clone: Its matching antigen is unknown.

Time point reported: cycle 4 day 1 (C4D1), after 6 weeks of nivolumab. Brentuximab vedotin exposure varied among the patients, all of whom had relapsed after autologous stem cell transplantation. Complete response, partial response or progressive disease was recorded as best response. Assay used: immunoSEQ multiplex PCR; TCRdb lists only in-frame clones, some missing. The sample lists 99,000 or so clones; approximately 89% were seen once. General observations from the study: Before treatment, complete responders showed about the same diversity as newly diagnosed patients. Newly diagnosed patients reportedly trailed healthy donors in baseline TCR diversity.

The specimen was peripheral blood mononuclear cells (PBMCs), collected before the fourth cycle of nivolumab. The sequence was collected from a human donor with classical Hodgkin lymphoma. This rearrangement joins TRBV6-5 to TRBJ1-1, with unresolved D. CDR3 sequence reads: CATKLGRGNTEAFF. The CDR3 DNA reads as TGTGCCACCAAATTAGGGAGAGGGAACACTGAAGCTTTCTTT.